The source of this T cell receptor beta chain is a study of blood T cell repertoires in COVID-19. Looking at the study overall: COVID-19 samples from acute and convalescent phases originated in the United States, Italy and Spain.

Measured with immunoSEQ multiplex PCR; TCRdb has only the in-frame clones, and not every one. The table has over 250,000 clones, 65% to 85% seen once; the top ten hold roughly 1.6%. Looked up from germline, CDR1 is MNHEY and CDR2 is SVGAGI. CDR3 length: 13 residues. Trimming shortened V by 0 bases and J by 12 bases, and 13 bases separated the two germline ends. This TCR was sampled from a human donor with COVID-19, enrolled during active disease. The donor label of this sample is uncertain. The chain employs TRBV6-5 and TRBJ2-3, with a weak D call TRBD2 (5 bases). Source material: peripheral blood. CDR3: CASSYSERSLQYF. The CDR3 coding sequence is TGTGCCAGCAGTTACTCAGAGCGGTCTCTTCAGTATTTT.